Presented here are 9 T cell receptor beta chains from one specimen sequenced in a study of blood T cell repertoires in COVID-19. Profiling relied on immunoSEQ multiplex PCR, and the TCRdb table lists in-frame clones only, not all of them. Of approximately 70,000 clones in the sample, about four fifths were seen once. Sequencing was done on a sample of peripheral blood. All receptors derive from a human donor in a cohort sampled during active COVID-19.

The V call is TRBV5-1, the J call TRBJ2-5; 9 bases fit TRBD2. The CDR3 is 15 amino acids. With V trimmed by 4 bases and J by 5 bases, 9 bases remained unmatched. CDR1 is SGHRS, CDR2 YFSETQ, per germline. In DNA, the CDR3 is TGCGCCAGCAGCCCAGGACTAGCGACGGGGGAGACCCAGTACTTC. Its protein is CASSPGLATGETQYF.

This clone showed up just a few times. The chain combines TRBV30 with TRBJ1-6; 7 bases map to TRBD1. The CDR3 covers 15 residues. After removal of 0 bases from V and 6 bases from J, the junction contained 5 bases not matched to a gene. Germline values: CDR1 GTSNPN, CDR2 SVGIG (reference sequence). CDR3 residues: CAWSVGGTANSPLHF. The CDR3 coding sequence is TGTGCCTGGAGTGTAGGGGGGACAGCTAATTCACCCCTCCACTTT.

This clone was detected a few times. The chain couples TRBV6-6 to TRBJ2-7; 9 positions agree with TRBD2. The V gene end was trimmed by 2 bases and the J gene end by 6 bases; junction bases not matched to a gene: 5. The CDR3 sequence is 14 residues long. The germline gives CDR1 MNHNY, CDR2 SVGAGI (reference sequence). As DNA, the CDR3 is TGTGCCAGCAGTTACGGCGGGGGGGCCACCGAGCAGTACTTC. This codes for CASSYGGGATEQYF.

The CDR3 DNA reads as TGTGCCAGCAGCCCATTAGGCCTTGACAGCCAAGGAAACACCATATATTTT. It translates to CASSPLGLDSQGNTIYF. The chain links TRBV4-2 to TRBJ1-3; possible D gene TRBD1, 5 bases. V lost 4 bases to trimming and J lost 4 bases, with 20 bases between them. The CDR3 extends over 17 amino acids. CDR1 and CDR2 (germline): LGHNA, YNFKEQ.

CDR3 in DNA: TGCGCCAGCAGGGCAGCCGGTACAGGTCCACATGCTGGGGCCAACGTCCTGACTTTC. Residues: CASRAAGTGPHAGANVLTF. The chain joins TRBV5-1 to TRBJ2-6; a weak D match, TRBD1 (5 bases). The germline V and J ends were trimmed by 5 bases and 2 bases, with 23 bases remaining between them. The CDR3 extends over 19 amino acids. The germline gives CDR1 SGHRS, CDR2 YFSETQ. Full variable domain (remainder filled in from reference TRBV5-1 and TRBJ2-6): KAGVTQTPRYLIKTRGQQVTLSCSPISGHRSVSWYQQTPGQGLQFLFEYFSETQRNKGNFPGRFSGRQFSNSRSEMNVSTLELGDSALYLCASRAAGTGPHAGANVLTFGAGSRLTVL.

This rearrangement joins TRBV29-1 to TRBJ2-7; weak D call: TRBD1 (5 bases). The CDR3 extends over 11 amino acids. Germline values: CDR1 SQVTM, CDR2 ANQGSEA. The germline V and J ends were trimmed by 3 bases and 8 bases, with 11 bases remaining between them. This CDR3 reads CSVEARTKQYF. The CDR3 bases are TGCAGCGTTGAGGCTCGGACAAAGCAGTACTTC.

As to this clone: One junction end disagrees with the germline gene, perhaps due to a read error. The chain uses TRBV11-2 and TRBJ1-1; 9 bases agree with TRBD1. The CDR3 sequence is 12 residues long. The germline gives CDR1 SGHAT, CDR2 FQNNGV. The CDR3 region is CASSLEGTGYLF. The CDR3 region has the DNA TGTGCCAGCAGCTTAGAGGGGACAGGGTATCTCTTT. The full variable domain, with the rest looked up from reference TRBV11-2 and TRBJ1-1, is EAGVAQSPRYKIIEKRQSVAFWCNPISGHATLYWYQQILGQGPKLLIQFQNNGVVDDSQLPKDRFSAERLKGVDSTLKIQPAKLEDSAVYLCASSLEGTGYLFGQGTRLTVV.

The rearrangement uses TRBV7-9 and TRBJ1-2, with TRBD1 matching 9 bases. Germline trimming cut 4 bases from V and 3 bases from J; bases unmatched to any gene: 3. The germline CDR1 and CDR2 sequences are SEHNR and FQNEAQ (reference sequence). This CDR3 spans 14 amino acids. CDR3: CASSSQGADYGYTF. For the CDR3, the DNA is TGTGCCAGCAGCTCACAGGGGGCGGACTATGGCTACACCTTC.

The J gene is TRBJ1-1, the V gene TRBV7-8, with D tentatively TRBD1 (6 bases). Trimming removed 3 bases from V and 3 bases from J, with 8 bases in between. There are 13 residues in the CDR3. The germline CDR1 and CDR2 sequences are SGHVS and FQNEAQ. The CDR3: CASSFSGDTEAFF. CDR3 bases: TGTGCCAGCAGCTTTTCAGGGGACACTGAAGCTTTCTTT.